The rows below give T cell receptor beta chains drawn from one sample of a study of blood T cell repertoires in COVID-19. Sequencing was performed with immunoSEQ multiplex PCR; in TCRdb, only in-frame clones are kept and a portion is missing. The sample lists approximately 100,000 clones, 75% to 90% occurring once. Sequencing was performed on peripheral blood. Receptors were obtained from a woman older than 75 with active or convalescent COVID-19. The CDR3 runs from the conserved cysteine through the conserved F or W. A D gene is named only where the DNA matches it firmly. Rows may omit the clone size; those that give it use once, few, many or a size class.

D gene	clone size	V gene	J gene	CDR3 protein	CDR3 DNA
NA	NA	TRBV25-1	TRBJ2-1	CASSEAALTYNEQFF	TGTGCCAGCAGTGAAGCGGCACTCACCTACAATGAGCAGTTCTTC
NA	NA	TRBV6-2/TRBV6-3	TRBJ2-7	CASSYGGGQYF	TGTGCCAGCAGTTACGGGGGAGGGCAGTACTTC
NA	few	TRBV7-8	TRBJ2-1	CASSFMGGSYNEQFF	TGTGCCAGCAGCTTCATGGGCGGGTCCTACAATGAGCAGTTCTTC
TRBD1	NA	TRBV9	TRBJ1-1	CASSPVQGAGGAFF	TGTGCCAGCAGCCCTGTACAGGGGGCGGGTGGGGCTTTCTTT
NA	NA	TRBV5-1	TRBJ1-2	CASSLGADNYGYTF	TGCGCCAGCAGCTTGGGAGCGGATAACTATGGCTACACCTTC
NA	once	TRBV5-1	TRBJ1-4	CASSLGEGRRDEKLFF	TGCGCCAGCAGCTTGGGAGAGGGTCGAAGGGATGAAAAACTGTTTTTT
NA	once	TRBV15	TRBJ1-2	CATSRGFDSSLYGYTF	TGTGCCACCAGCAGAGGGTTTGACAGCTCGCTCTATGGCTACACCTTC
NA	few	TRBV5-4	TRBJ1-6	CASSADQGGHSPLHF	TGTGCCAGCAGCGCTGATCAGGGAGGGCATTCACCCCTCCACTTT
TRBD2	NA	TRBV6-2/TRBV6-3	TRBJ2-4	CASSYRLAGENIQYF	TGTGCCAGCAGTTACAGACTAGCGGGGGAGAACATTCAGTACTTC
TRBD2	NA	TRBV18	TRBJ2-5	CASSRTSGGDLQETQYF	TGTGCCAGCTCACGTACTAGCGGGGGCGACTTACAAGAGACCCAGTACTTC